These T cell receptor beta chains were read from a single sample in a study of human T cells and chemical hapten exposure. TCRdb reprocessed the RACE reads via MiXCR and lists one record per CDR3 protein. The sample lists about 49,000 distinct CDR3 sequences, approximately 9.1% occurring once. Here the sequenced sample was whole blood, taken in connection with sensitization to the hapten diphenylcyclopropenone (DPC). These receptors all come from a woman in her 50s with alopecia areata. Some clones in this sample may be carry-over from other donors' samples. The CDR3 runs from the conserved cysteine through the conserved F or W. The order of the fields is CDR3 DNA, CDR3 protein, J gene, clone size, V gene, D gene. The D gene is left open where the match is weak. Some rows mark clone size as missing; the rest say once, few, many or name a class of expanded clone.

CDR3 DNA: TGCGCCAGCAGCCAAGTATCTAGCGCGGACCAAGAGACCCAGTACTTC; CDR3 protein: CASSQVSSADQETQYF; J gene: TRBJ2-5; clone size: many; V gene: TRBV4-3; D gene: NA
CDR3 DNA: TGCGCCAGCGCGAAAGGGACTAGCACCGATGAGCAGTTCTTC; CDR3 protein: CASAKGTSTDEQFF; J gene: TRBJ2-1; clone size: NA; V gene: TRBV5-1; D gene: TRBD2
CDR3 DNA: TGTGCCAGCAGTTACGGGGGGGCTGGGGAGACCCAGTACTTC; CDR3 protein: CASSYGGAGETQYF; J gene: TRBJ2-5; clone size: many; V gene: TRBV6-5; D gene: NA
CDR3 DNA: TGTGCCAGCAGTGGAGGGTCACAGGTCTATGGCTACACCTTC; CDR3 protein: CASSGGSQVYGYTF; J gene: TRBJ1-2; clone size: many; V gene: TRBV2; D gene: NA
CDR3 DNA: TGCAGCGCCAGAGATCCTGAAGCTTTCTTT; CDR3 protein: CSARDPEAFF; J gene: TRBJ1-1; clone size: NA; V gene: TRBV29-1; D gene: NA
CDR3 DNA: TGTGCCAGCAGACCGATTTCCTACGAGCAGTACTTC; CDR3 protein: CASRPISYEQYF; J gene: TRBJ2-7; clone size: many; V gene: TRBV7-9; D gene: NA
CDR3 DNA: TGCAGTGCGAGGACAGGGATAGACATTCAGTACTTC; CDR3 protein: CSARTGIDIQYF; J gene: TRBJ2-4; clone size: NA; V gene: TRBV20-1; D gene: TRBD1
CDR3 DNA: TGTGCCAGCAGCTTAGCGGGACTGGGGGAGACCCAGTACTTC; CDR3 protein: CASSLAGLGETQYF; J gene: TRBJ2-5; clone size: NA; V gene: TRBV7-2; D gene: NA
CDR3 DNA: TGTGCCAGCAGCCAAAGCGGGGGAGCAAGGGAGCAGTACTTC; CDR3 protein: CASSQSGGAREQYF; J gene: TRBJ2-7; clone size: NA; V gene: TRBV3-1; D gene: TRBD2
CDR3 DNA: TGCGCCAGCAGCCAAGAGGCCGGGCAGGGGAAGCATAATTCACCCCTCCACTTT; CDR3 protein: CASSQEAGQGKHNSPLHF; J gene: TRBJ1-6; clone size: NA; V gene: TRBV4-3; D gene: NA
CDR3 DNA: TGTGCCAGCTCACCAAACAGGGGGCGCGAGGAAAAACTGTTTTTT; CDR3 protein: CASSPNRGREEKLFF; J gene: TRBJ1-4; clone size: many; V gene: TRBV18; D gene: TRBD1
CDR3 DNA: TGTGCCAGCAGTACCGGGACAGGGGCCTACGAGCAGTACTTC; CDR3 protein: CASSTGTGAYEQYF; J gene: TRBJ2-7; clone size: many; V gene: TRBV28; D gene: TRBD1
CDR3 DNA: TGTGCCAGCAGCTTAAGTATGTCAGCGGGTGGTCGGTACGAGCAGTACTTC; CDR3 protein: CASSLSMSAGGRYEQYF; J gene: TRBJ2-7; clone size: few; V gene: TRBV11-2; D gene: NA
CDR3 DNA: TGTGCCAGCAGGGATGCGGACAGCGGGTACACTGAAGCTTTCTTT; CDR3 protein: CASRDADSGYTEAFF; J gene: TRBJ1-1; clone size: many; V gene: TRBV28; D gene: NA
CDR3 DNA: TGTGCCAGCAGCTCCCAGCCGACAGGGCCGAACACCGGGGAGCTGTTTTTT; CDR3 protein: CASSSQPTGPNTGELFF; J gene: TRBJ2-2; clone size: NA; V gene: TRBV7-2; D gene: TRBD1
CDR3 DNA: TGTGCCAGCAGCCTTGACTGGGGAGCAGATACGCAGTATTTT; CDR3 protein: CASSLDWGADTQYF; J gene: TRBJ2-3; clone size: NA; V gene: TRBV7-2; D gene: NA
CDR3 DNA: TGTGCCAGCAGTTACAGGGTTAACTCCTACGAGCAGTACTTC; CDR3 protein: CASSYRVNSYEQYF; J gene: TRBJ2-7; clone size: many; V gene: TRBV6-5; D gene: NA
CDR3 DNA: TGCAGTGCTAGATCCAGGACGAAAGGGGAGACCCAGTACTTC; CDR3 protein: CSARSRTKGETQYF; J gene: TRBJ2-5; clone size: few; V gene: TRBV20-1; D gene: NA
CDR3 DNA: TGCGCCAGCAGCCCCGGCGGGACTGGGGCCAACGTCCTGACTTTC; CDR3 protein: CASSPGGTGANVLTF; J gene: TRBJ2-6; clone size: few; V gene: TRBV5-1; D gene: NA
CDR3 DNA: TGCAGTGCTGCAGGGGATAACTATGGCTACACCTTC; CDR3 protein: CSAAGDNYGYTF; J gene: TRBJ1-2; clone size: medium-sized; V gene: TRBV20-1; D gene: NA
CDR3 DNA: TGTGCCAGCAGCTTAGAACGCGGTGGGGGACAGAAAACCTACGAGCAGTACTTC; CDR3 protein: CASSLERGGGQKTYEQYF; J gene: TRBJ2-7; clone size: NA; V gene: TRBV11-3; D gene: TRBD1
CDR3 DNA: TGTGCCAGCAGTTCTAACAGGGGCTACAATGAGCAGTTCTTC; CDR3 protein: CASSSNRGYNEQFF; J gene: TRBJ2-1; clone size: many; V gene: TRBV12-3/TRBV12-4; D gene: TRBD1
CDR3 DNA: TGCAGTGCTAGTGTGGGACAGAGAGACAATGAGCAGTTCTTC; CDR3 protein: CSASVGQRDNEQFF; J gene: TRBJ2-1; clone size: few; V gene: TRBV20-1; D gene: TRBD1
CDR3 DNA: TGTGCCAGCAGCGTAAGGGGCTATACTGAAGCTTTCTTT; CDR3 protein: CASSVRGYTEAFF; J gene: TRBJ1-1; clone size: few; V gene: TRBV7-2; D gene: NA
CDR3 DNA: TGTGCCACCAGCAGAGCCCAATTGGGGCCCGGGCGGTATGGCTACACCTTC; CDR3 protein: CATSRAQLGPGRYGYTF; J gene: TRBJ1-2; clone size: many; V gene: TRBV15; D gene: NA
CDR3 DNA: TGTGCCAGAAGCTTATGGACTAGCGGCCAAGAGACCCAGTACTTC; CDR3 protein: CARSLWTSGQETQYF; J gene: TRBJ2-5; clone size: few; V gene: TRBV7-2; D gene: TRBD2
CDR3 DNA: TGTGCCAGCAGCTTTGGACTAGCGGGAGGCAATGAGCAGTTCTTC; CDR3 protein: CASSFGLAGGNEQFF; J gene: TRBJ2-1; clone size: many; V gene: TRBV7-2; D gene: TRBD2
CDR3 DNA: TGCGCCAGCAGCCAAGAAAAAGGCAGGGGGCTTGGTGGGGATACGCAGTATTTT; CDR3 protein: CASSQEKGRGLGGDTQYF; J gene: TRBJ2-3; clone size: many; V gene: TRBV4-3; D gene: TRBD1
CDR3 DNA: TGCAGTGCTACCCCCCGGGGAAACTATGGCTACACCTTC; CDR3 protein: CSATPRGNYGYTF; J gene: TRBJ1-2; clone size: few; V gene: TRBV20-1; D gene: NA
CDR3 DNA: TGCAGCGTGGGGACAGATAGCAATCAGCCCCAGCATTTT; CDR3 protein: CSVGTDSNQPQHF; J gene: TRBJ1-5; clone size: many; V gene: TRBV29-1; D gene: TRBD1
CDR3 DNA: TGTGCCAGCAGTCCCGACCGGGCTGGGGCCAACGTCCTGACTTTC; CDR3 protein: CASSPDRAGANVLTF; J gene: TRBJ2-6; clone size: many; V gene: TRBV7-9; D gene: NA
CDR3 DNA: TGTGCCAGCAGTTACTCGACCACAACCACCACCTACAATGAGCAGTTCTTC; CDR3 protein: CASSYSTTTTTYNEQFF; J gene: TRBJ2-1; clone size: many; V gene: TRBV6-2/TRBV6-3; D gene: NA
CDR3 DNA: TGTGCCAGCAGTCAGTTCGTCGAGCAGTACTTC; CDR3 protein: CASSQFVEQYF; J gene: TRBJ2-7; clone size: many; V gene: TRBV28; D gene: NA
CDR3 DNA: TGCAGTGCTAGAGACACAGGGTCGGGTAATGAAAAACTGTTTTTT; CDR3 protein: CSARDTGSGNEKLFF; J gene: TRBJ1-4; clone size: many; V gene: TRBV20-1; D gene: NA
CDR3 DNA: TGCGCCAGCAGCGGGAACCGGGACGGTGAAGCTTTCTTT; CDR3 protein: CASSGNRDGEAFF; J gene: TRBJ1-1; clone size: many; V gene: TRBV4-3; D gene: NA
CDR3 DNA: TGTGCCAGCAGCTATAACGGGATACAAGAGACCCAGTACTTC; CDR3 protein: CASSYNGIQETQYF; J gene: TRBJ2-5; clone size: many; V gene: TRBV7-9; D gene: NA
CDR3 DNA: TGTGCCAGCAGCTTAGGAGACAGGGACAGTGAGGAACTGTTTTTT; CDR3 protein: CASSLGDRDSEELFF; J gene: TRBJ1-4; clone size: many; V gene: TRBV7-2; D gene: TRBD1
CDR3 DNA: TGCGCCAGCAGCCAAAAATTAGACCGACAAACCTACGAGCAGTACTTC; CDR3 protein: CASSQKLDRQTYEQYF; J gene: TRBJ2-7; clone size: many; V gene: TRBV4-1; D gene: NA
CDR3 DNA: TGTGCCAGCAGCTCCGACAGGGCTGCGTCCGGGGAGCTGTTTTTT; CDR3 protein: CASSSDRAASGELFF; J gene: TRBJ2-2; clone size: many; V gene: TRBV7-6; D gene: TRBD1
CDR3 DNA: TGCGCCAGCAGCCAAGATCCGGAGGGGGCTCGGCGTGGCTACACCTTC; CDR3 protein: CASSQDPEGARRGYTF; J gene: TRBJ1-2; clone size: few; V gene: TRBV4-3; D gene: TRBD1
CDR3 DNA: TGTGCCAGCAGTTTCCTTTGGGACAGGGCTTCCTACGAGCAGTACTTC; CDR3 protein: CASSFLWDRASYEQYF; J gene: TRBJ2-7; clone size: few; V gene: TRBV6-2/TRBV6-3; D gene: TRBD1
CDR3 DNA: TGTGCCAGCAGTTTGTCCCTCCTCGAGCAGTACTTC; CDR3 protein: CASSLSLLEQYF; J gene: TRBJ2-7; clone size: NA; V gene: TRBV28; D gene: NA
CDR3 DNA: TGCGCCAGCAGCCAAGCTGGTTGGGAGACTGGAAACACCATATATTTT; CDR3 protein: CASSQAGWETGNTIYF; J gene: TRBJ1-3; clone size: many; V gene: TRBV5-1; D gene: NA
CDR3 DNA: TGTGCCAGCAGCCGCAACTACGTAGATAGTTCACCCCTCCACTTT; CDR3 protein: CASSRNYVDSSPLHF; J gene: TRBJ1-6; clone size: many; V gene: TRBV28; D gene: NA
CDR3 DNA: TGTGCCATCTCGGGACGGACGGGAGTTCGGGAGCAGTACTTC; CDR3 protein: CAISGRTGVREQYF; J gene: TRBJ2-7; clone size: NA; V gene: TRBV28; D gene: NA
CDR3 DNA: TGCAGTGCTAGTAGGGACACAGGGGCGAGGCGCGAGCAGTACTTC; CDR3 protein: CSASRDTGARREQYF; J gene: TRBJ2-7; clone size: many; V gene: TRBV20-1; D gene: TRBD1
CDR3 DNA: TGTGCCAGCTCACTAGACAGGGTTGGGAGTGAGCAGTTCTTC; CDR3 protein: CASSLDRVGSEQFF; J gene: TRBJ2-1; clone size: many; V gene: TRBV18; D gene: TRBD1
CDR3 DNA: TGTGCCATCAGTGATTCCGCGAGCTCCTACAATGAGCAGTTCTTC; CDR3 protein: CAISDSASSYNEQFF; J gene: TRBJ2-1; clone size: NA; V gene: TRBV10-3; D gene: NA
CDR3 DNA: TGCAGTGCAAGCCAGGGGGCCACTGAAGCTTTCTTT; CDR3 protein: CSASQGATEAFF; J gene: TRBJ1-1; clone size: many; V gene: TRBV20-1; D gene: TRBD1
CDR3 DNA: TGTGCCAGCAGTTCCCCAGGGACTGGAGGGGAAAAACTGTTTTTT; CDR3 protein: CASSSPGTGGEKLFF; J gene: TRBJ1-4; clone size: many; V gene: TRBV28; D gene: NA
CDR3 DNA: TGTGCCAGCAGTAGGGCTAGCTCCTACAATGAGCAGTTCTTC; CDR3 protein: CASSRASSYNEQFF; J gene: TRBJ2-1; clone size: NA; V gene: TRBV7-2; D gene: NA
CDR3 DNA: TGTGCCAGCAGCCCCTCTCCGGGACTTACGCAGTATTTT; CDR3 protein: CASSPSPGLTQYF; J gene: TRBJ2-3; clone size: few; V gene: TRBV11-2; D gene: NA
CDR3 DNA: TGTGCCAGCAGCTTAGAGGGACAGGGGGCAAGGAATGAGCAGTTCTTC; CDR3 protein: CASSLEGQGARNEQFF; J gene: TRBJ2-1; clone size: NA; V gene: TRBV7-2; D gene: TRBD1
CDR3 DNA: TGCAGCGTTGTGGGAAAGGGCACTAGCGGGAGGTACAATGAGCAGTTCTTC; CDR3 protein: CSVVGKGTSGRYNEQFF; J gene: TRBJ2-1; clone size: many; V gene: TRBV29-1; D gene: TRBD2
CDR3 DNA: TGTGCCAGCAGGGCAGGGCCGGGGGAGACCCAGTACTTC; CDR3 protein: CASRAGPGETQYF; J gene: TRBJ2-5; clone size: few; V gene: TRBV7-2; D gene: NA
CDR3 DNA: TGTGCCAGCAGCCACCGAGGAGGGGTGGAGACCCAGTACTTC; CDR3 protein: CASSHRGGVETQYF; J gene: TRBJ2-5; clone size: few; V gene: TRBV3-1; D gene: NA
CDR3 DNA: TGCAGCGTTCCTGGACAGGGAAATTTGGATACGCAGTATTTT; CDR3 protein: CSVPGQGNLDTQYF; J gene: TRBJ2-3; clone size: many; V gene: TRBV29-1; D gene: TRBD1
CDR3 DNA: TGTGCCAGCAGTTACGGCCAGCCCAAGGGCAATCAGCCCCAGCATTTT; CDR3 protein: CASSYGQPKGNQPQHF; J gene: TRBJ1-5; clone size: many; V gene: TRBV6-6; D gene: NA